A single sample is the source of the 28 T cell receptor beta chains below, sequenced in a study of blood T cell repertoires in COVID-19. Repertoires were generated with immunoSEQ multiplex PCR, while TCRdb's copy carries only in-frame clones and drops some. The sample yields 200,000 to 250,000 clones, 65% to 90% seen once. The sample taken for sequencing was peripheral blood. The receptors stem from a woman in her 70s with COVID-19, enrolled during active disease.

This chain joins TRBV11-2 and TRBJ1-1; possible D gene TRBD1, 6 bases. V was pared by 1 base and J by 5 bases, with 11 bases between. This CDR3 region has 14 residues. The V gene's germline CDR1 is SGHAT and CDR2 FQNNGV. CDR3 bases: TGTGCCAGCAGCTTAGTAACGAGGGGGACTGAAGCTTTCTTT. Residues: CASSLVTRGTEAFF.

The CDR3 DNA is TGTGCCAGCAGCTTTTCTCGGCTAGCTTGGTCCTACGAGCAGTACTTC. Translated, it gives CASSFSRLAWSYEQYF. This chain links TRBV7-8 with TRBJ2-7, with D maybe TRBD2 (5 bases). Germline V gene sequence: CDR1 SGHVS, CDR2 FQNEAQ. V lost 3 bases, J lost 1 base, and 16 bases lay in between. This CDR3 has 16 residues.

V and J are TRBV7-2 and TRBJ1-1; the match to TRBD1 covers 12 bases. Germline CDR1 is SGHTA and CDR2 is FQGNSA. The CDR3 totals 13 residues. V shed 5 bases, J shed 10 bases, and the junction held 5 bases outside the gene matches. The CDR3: CASSAGQGAGAFF. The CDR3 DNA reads TGTGCCAGCAGCGCGGGACAGGGGGCAGGAGCTTTCTTT.

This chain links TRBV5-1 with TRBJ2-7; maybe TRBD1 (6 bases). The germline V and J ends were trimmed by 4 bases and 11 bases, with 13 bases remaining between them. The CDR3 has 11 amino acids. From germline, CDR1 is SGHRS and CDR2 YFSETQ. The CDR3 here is CASSTGQRKYF. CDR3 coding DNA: TGCGCCAGCAGCACAGGGCAGAGAAAGTACTTC.

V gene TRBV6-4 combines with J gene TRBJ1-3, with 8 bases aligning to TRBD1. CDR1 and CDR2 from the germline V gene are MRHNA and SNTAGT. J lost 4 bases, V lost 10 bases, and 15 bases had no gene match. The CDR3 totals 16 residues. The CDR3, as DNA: TGTGCCAACTCCTTACATACCGGGACAGGAGGAAACACCATATATTTT. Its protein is CANSLHTGTGGNTIYF.

The CDR3 sequence: CASSLGRGLSTEAFF. DNA of the CDR3: TGTGCCAGCAGCTTGGGGAGGGGCTTAAGCACTGAAGCTTTCTTT. The rearrangement uses TRBV5-4 and TRBJ1-1; a possible D gene is TRBD1 (5 bases). V was trimmed by 0 bases and J by 4 bases, leaving 13 bases between them. Germline V gives CDR1 SGHNT, CDR2 YYREEE (reference sequence). The length of the CDR3 is 15 residues.

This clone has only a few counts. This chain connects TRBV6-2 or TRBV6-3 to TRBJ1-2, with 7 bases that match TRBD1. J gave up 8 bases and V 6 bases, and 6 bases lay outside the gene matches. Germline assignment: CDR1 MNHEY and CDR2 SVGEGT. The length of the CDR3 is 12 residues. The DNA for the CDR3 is TGTGCCAGCAGCACGACAGGGCTGGGCTACACCTTC. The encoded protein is CASSTTGLGYTF.

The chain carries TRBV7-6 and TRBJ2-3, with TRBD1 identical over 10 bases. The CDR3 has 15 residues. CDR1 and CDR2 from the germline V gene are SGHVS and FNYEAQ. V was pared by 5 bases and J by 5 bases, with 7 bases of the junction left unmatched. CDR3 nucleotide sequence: TGTGCCAGCAGCAAACAGGGACAGGGGCTAGATACGCAGTATTTT. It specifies CASSKQGQGLDTQYF.

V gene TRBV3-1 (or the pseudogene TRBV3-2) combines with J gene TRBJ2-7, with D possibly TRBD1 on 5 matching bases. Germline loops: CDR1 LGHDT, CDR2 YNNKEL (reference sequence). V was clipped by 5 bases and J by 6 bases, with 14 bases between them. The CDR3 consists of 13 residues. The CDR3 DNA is TGTGCCAGCAGCGGGGCCATGGGGCGCGAGCAGTACTTC. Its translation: CASSGAMGREQYF.

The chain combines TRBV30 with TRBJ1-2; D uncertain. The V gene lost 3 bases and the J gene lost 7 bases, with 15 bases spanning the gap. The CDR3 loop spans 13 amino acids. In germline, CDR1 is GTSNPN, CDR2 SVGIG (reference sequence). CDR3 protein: CAWRMGQPLGYTF. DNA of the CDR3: TGTGCCTGGAGAATGGGCCAGCCCCTTGGCTACACCTTC.

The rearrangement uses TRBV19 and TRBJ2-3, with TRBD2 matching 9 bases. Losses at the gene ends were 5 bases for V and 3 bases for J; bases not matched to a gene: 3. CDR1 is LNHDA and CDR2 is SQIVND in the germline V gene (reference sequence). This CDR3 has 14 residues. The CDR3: CASSFSGGTDTQYF. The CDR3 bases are TGTGCCAGTAGTTTTAGCGGGGGTACAGATACGCAGTATTTT.

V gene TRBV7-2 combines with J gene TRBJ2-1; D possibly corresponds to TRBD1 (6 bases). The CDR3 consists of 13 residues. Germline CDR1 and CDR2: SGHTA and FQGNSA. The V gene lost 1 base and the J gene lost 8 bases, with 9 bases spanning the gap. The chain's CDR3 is CASSLVRGDEQFF. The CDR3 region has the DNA TGTGCCAGCAGCTTAGTCAGGGGCGATGAGCAGTTCTTC.

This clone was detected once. In DNA form, the CDR3 reads TGTGCCAGTAGTATATCCGCCGGGACAGGGGGCGTGGGGTATGGCTACACCTTC. It yields the protein CASSISAGTGGVGYGYTF. This rearrangement joins TRBV19 to TRBJ1-2; TRBD1 agrees at 12 bases. Germline CDR1 LNHDA, CDR2 SQIVND (reference sequence). V lost 2 bases, J lost 5 bases, and 12 bases stayed unmatched. The CDR3 loop spans 18 amino acids.

CDR3 loop: CASSVMGTGGKRRELFF. As DNA, the CDR3 is TGTGCCAGCAGTGTCATGGGGACAGGGGGTAAGCGGAGGGAGCTGTTTTTT. The chain carries TRBV6-1 and TRBJ2-2, with TRBD1 matching over 11 bases. The V and J ends lost 4 bases and 9 bases, in that order; junction bases with no gene match: 13. Germline CDR1 reads MNHNS; CDR2 reads SASEGT. CDR3 size: 17 residues.

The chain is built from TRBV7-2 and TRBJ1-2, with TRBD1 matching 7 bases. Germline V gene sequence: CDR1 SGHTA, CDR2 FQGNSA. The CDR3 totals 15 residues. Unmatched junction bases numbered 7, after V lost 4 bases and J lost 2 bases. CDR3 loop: CASSSPGQPNYGYTF. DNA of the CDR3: TGTGCCAGCAGCTCGCCGGGACAGCCCAACTATGGCTACACCTTC.

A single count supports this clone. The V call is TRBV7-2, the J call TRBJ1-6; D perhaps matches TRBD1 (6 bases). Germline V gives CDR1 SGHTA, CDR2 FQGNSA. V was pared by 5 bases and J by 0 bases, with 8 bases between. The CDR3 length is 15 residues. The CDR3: CASSPDSSYNSPLHF. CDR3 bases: TGTGCCAGCAGCCCGGACAGCTCCTATAATTCACCCCTCCACTTT.

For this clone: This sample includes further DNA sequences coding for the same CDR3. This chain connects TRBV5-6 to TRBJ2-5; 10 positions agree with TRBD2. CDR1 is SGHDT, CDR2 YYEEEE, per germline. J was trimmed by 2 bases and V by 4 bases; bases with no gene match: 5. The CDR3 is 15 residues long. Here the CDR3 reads CASSPLAGGQETQYF. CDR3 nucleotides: TGTGCCAGCAGCCCATTAGCGGGGGGACAAGAGACCCAGTACTTC.

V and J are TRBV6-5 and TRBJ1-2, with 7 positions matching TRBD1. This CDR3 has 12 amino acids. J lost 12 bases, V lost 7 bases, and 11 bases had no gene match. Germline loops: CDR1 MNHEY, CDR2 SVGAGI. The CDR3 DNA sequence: TGTGCCAGCACCTCACGAGGGGGCCCGCACACCTTC. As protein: CASTSRGGPHTF.

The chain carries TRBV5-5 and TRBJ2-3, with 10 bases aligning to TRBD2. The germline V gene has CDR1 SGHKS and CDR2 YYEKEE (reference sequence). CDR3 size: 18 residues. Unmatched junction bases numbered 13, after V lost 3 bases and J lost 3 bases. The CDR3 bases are TGTGCCAGCAGCTGGGATATAGCGGGGGGTACGTCTACAGATACGCAGTATTTT. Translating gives CASSWDIAGGTSTDTQYF.

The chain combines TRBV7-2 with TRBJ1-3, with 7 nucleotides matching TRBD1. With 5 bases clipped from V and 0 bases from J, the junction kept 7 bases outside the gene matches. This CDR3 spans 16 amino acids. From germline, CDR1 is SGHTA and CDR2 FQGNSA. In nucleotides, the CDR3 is TGTGCCAGCAGCCTAGGGACAGCTCACTCTGGAAACACCATATATTTT. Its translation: CASSLGTAHSGNTIYF.

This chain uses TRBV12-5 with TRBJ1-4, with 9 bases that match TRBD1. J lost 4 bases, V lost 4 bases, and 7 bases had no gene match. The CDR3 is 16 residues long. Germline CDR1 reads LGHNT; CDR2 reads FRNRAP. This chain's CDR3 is CASGWTTGGGNEKLFF. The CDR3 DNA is TGTGCTAGTGGTTGGACGACAGGGGGGGGTAATGAAAAACTGTTTTTT.

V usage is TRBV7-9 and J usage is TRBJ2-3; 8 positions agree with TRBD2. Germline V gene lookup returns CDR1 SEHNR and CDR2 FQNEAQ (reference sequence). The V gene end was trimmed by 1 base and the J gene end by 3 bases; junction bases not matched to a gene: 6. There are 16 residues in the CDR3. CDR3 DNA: TGTGCCAGCAGCTTAGTACCGGGACTAGGAACAGATACGCAGTATTTT. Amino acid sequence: CASSLVPGLGTDTQYF.

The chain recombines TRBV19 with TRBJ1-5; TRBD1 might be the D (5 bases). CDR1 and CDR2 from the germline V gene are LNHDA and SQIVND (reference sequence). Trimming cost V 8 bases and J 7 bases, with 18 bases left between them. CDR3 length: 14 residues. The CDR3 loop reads CASGPRTGGQPQHF. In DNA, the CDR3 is TGTGCCAGTGGGCCCCGGACCGGGGGGCAGCCCCAGCATTTT.

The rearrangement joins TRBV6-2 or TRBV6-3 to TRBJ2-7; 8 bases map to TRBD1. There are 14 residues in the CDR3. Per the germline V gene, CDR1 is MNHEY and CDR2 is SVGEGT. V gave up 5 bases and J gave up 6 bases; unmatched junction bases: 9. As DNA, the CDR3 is TGTGCCAGCAGTCCCCCAGGGGGCTGGATCGAGCAGTACTTC. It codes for CASSPPGGWIEQYF.

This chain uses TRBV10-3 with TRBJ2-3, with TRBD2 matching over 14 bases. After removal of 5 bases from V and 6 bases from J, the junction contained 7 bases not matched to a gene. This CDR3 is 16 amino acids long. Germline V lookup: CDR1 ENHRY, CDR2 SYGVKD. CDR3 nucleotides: TGTGCCATCAGTATCGGGACTAGCGGGGGTTGGGATACGCAGTATTTT. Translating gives CAISIGTSGGWDTQYF.

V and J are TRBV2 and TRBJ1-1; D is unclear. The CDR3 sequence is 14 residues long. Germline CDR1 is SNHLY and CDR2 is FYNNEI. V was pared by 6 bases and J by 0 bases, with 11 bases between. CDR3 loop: CASRLTFLNTEAFF. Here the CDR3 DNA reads TGTGCCAGCAGATTGACATTTCTGAACACTGAAGCTTTCTTT.

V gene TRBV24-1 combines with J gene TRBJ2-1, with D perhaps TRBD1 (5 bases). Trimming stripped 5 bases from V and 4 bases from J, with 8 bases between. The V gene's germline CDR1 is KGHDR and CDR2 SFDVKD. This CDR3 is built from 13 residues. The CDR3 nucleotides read TGTGCCACCAGTGGGGCAGGGTACAATGAGCAGTTCTTC. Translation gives CATSGAGYNEQFF.

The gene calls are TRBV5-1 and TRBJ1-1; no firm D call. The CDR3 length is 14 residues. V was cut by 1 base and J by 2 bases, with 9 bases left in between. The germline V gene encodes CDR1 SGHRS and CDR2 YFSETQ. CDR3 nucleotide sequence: TGCGCCAGCAGCTTGACCAGTGAAAACACTGAAGCTTTCTTT. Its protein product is CASSLTSENTEAFF.